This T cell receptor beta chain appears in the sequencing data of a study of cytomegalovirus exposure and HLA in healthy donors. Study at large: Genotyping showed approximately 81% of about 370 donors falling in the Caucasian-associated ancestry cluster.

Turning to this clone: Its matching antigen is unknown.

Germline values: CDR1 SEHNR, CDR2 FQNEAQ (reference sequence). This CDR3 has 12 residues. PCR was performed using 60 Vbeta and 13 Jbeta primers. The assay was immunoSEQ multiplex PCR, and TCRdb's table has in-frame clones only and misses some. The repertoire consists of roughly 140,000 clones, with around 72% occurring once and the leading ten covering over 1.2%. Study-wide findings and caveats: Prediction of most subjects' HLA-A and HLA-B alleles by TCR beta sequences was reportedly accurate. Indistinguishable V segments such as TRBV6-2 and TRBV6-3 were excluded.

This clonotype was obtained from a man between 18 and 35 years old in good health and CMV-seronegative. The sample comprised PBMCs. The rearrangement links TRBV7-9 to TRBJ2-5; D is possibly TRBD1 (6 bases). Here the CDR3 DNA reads TGTTCCACCAGGGGAGTCCAAGAGACCCAGTACTTC. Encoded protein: CSTRGVQETQYF.